The 26 T cell receptor beta chains given below trace back to one sample, sequenced in a study of OX40 agonist ivuxolimab in advanced cancers. Clones were sequenced by immunoSEQ multiplex PCR, and TCRdb holds only the in-frame ones, with some missing. The data contain tens of thousands of clones, 86% of them singletons. The starting material was CD4+ or CD8+ T cells sorted from blood, obtained in a trial of the OX40 agonist ivuxolimab. All receptors come from an adult with an advanced solid tumor such as melanoma, head and neck, liver or kidney cancer.

This chain connects TRBV11-3 to TRBJ2-3, with D tentatively TRBD1 or TRBD2 (6 bases each). V was trimmed by 5 bases and J by 5 bases, leaving 17 bases between them. CDR1 and CDR2 (germline): SGHNT, YENEEA. The CDR3 loop spans 15 amino acids. CDR3 amino acids: CASSPGVAEGDTQYF. Here the CDR3 DNA reads TGTGCCAGCAGCCCAGGGGTGGCGGAGGGAGATACGCAGTATTTT. The full variable domain, its missing parts supplied by reference TRBV11-3 and TRBJ2-3, is EAGVVQSPRYKIIEKKQPVAFWCNPISGHNTLYWYLQNLGQGPELLIRYENEEAVDDSQLPKDRFSAERLKGVDSTLKIQPAELGDSAVYLCASSPGVAEGDTQYFGPGTRLTVL.

This chain uses TRBV2 with TRBJ2-3, with TRBD1 as a possible D gene (6 bases). The ends were cut back, 6 bases at V and 0 bases at J, with 13 bases in the middle. This CDR3 is built from 15 residues. Germline V CDR1 and CDR2: SNHLY, FYNNEI. CDR3: CASSGQLSSTDTQYF. The CDR3 DNA sequence: TGTGCCAGCAGCGGACAGCTTAGTAGCACAGATACGCAGTATTTT.

The rearrangement joins TRBV9 to TRBJ1-3; no clear D gene. Per the germline V gene, CDR1 is SGDLS and CDR2 is YYNGEE. The V end lost 0 bases, the J end lost 2 bases, and 6 bases lay between the germline ends. This CDR3 has 14 amino acids. CDR3 DNA: TGTGCCAGCAGCGTAGACGGGACTGGAAACACCATATATTTT. This sequence encodes CASSVDGTGNTIYF.

This clone was seen a few times. The chain has TRBV10-3 and TRBJ2-1, with a weak D call TRBD1 (6 bases). The germline V gene has CDR1 ENHRY and CDR2 SYGVKD. The V gene lost 4 bases and the J gene lost 6 bases, with 16 bases spanning the gap. The CDR3 covers 15 residues. The CDR3 loop reads CAISGGQGTGNEQFF. CDR3 bases: TGTGCCATCAGTGGGGGGCAGGGTACGGGCAATGAGCAGTTCTTC.

The chain carries TRBV5-4 and TRBJ1-3; the match to TRBD1 covers 9 bases. The CDR3 runs to 15 residues. V dropped 4 bases and J dropped 0; count of bases not matched to a gene: 2. Germline lookup yields CDR1 SGHNT and CDR2 YYREEE (reference sequence). The CDR3 loop reads CASSRGQGSGNTIYF. CDR3 nucleotide sequence: TGTGCCAGCAGCCGGGGACAGGGCTCTGGAAACACCATATATTTT.

This clone has only a few counts. This sequence joins TRBV11-2 and TRBJ1-5; 7 nucleotides agree with TRBD1. CDR1 and CDR2 (germline): SGHAT, FQNNGV. The CDR3 is made up of 15 amino acids. J gave up 5 bases and V 5 bases, and 9 bases lay outside the gene matches. The CDR3 DNA reads as TGTGCCAGCAGCCCTCTAGGGGGCGCGGATCAGCCCCAGCATTTT. Its translation is CASSPLGGADQPQHF.

The chain has TRBV4-2 and TRBJ2-3, with D maybe TRBD1 (6 bases). Looked up from germline, CDR1 is LGHNA and CDR2 is YNFKEQ. V lost 3 bases to trimming and J lost 4 bases, with 14 bases between them. The CDR3 consists of 15 residues. The CDR3, as DNA: TGTGCCAGCAGCCAGGGGGCACAGGGCGCAGATACGCAGTATTTT. Translated: CASSQGAQGADTQYF.

The CDR3 coding sequence is TGTGCCTGGAGTCTGAGGACGGCGGGCTCCTACGAGCAGTACTTC. Encoded protein: CAWSLRTAGSYEQYF. The chain has TRBV30 and TRBJ2-7; the D gene is possibly TRBD2 (5 bases). CDR3 length: 15 residues. Between the trimmed V and J ends, which lost 2 bases and 0 bases, there was a span of 14 bases. In germline, CDR1 is GTSNPN, CDR2 SVGIG (reference sequence).

This chain joins TRBV11-3 and TRBJ1-4; D is unresolved. Germline V lookup: CDR1 SGHNT, CDR2 YENEEA. This CDR3 spans 13 amino acids. Trimming left V 1 base short and J 5 bases short, with 5 bases between. The CDR3 DNA sequence: TGTGCCAGCAGCTTAGGCGGGAATGAAAAACTGTTTTTT. Its translation: CASSLGGNEKLFF.

The J gene is TRBJ1-6, the V gene TRBV2; the D gene is possibly TRBD1 (5 bases). This CDR3 contains 13 residues. V gave up 7 bases and J gave up 6 bases, with 10 bases separating them. CDR1 is SNHLY and CDR2 is FYNNEI in the germline V gene. The CDR3 DNA follows: TGTGCCAGCACCCGGGACCGTAATTCACCCCTCCACTTT. Residues: CASTRDRNSPLHF.

The chain recombines TRBV2 with TRBJ1-3, with a tentative D call TRBD1 (5 bases). This CDR3 has 14 residues. Per the germline V gene, CDR1 is SNHLY and CDR2 is FYNNEI. Trimming removed 5 bases at V and 0 bases at J, with 8 bases between. CDR3 sequence reads: CASSLTASGNTIYF. Here the CDR3 DNA reads TGTGCCAGCAGTTTGACAGCCTCTGGAAACACCATATATTTT.

The chain uses TRBV9 and TRBJ1-1; maybe TRBD1 (5 bases). The ends were cut back, 0 bases at V and 7 bases at J, with 13 bases in the middle. CDR3 length: 14 amino acids. In germline, CDR1 is SGDLS, CDR2 YYNGEE. This CDR3 reads CASSVVSQASEAFF. CDR3 bases: TGTGCCAGCAGCGTAGTATCACAGGCAAGTGAAGCTTTCTTT.

The chain combines TRBV7-6 with TRBJ1-6; 7 bases are a match to TRBD1. From germline, CDR1 is SGHVS and CDR2 FNYEAQ. This CDR3 spans 16 amino acids. Unmatched junction bases numbered 9, after V lost 1 base and J lost 9 bases. The CDR3 coding sequence is TGTGCCAGCAGCTTAGGGACAGGCCGGGGAGGTTCACCCCTCCACTTT. This gives the protein CASSLGTGRGGSPLHF.

This clone was observed a handful of times. The chain couples TRBV5-1 to TRBJ2-1, with D perhaps being TRBD1 or TRBD2 (5 bases each). Germline assignment: CDR1 SGHRS and CDR2 YFSETQ. This CDR3 spans 13 amino acids. V shed 5 bases and J shed 6 bases, with 12 bases lying between them. In DNA, the CDR3 is TGCGCCAGCAGGACCGGGACCTCCAATGAGCAGTTCTTC. Translated, it gives CASRTGTSNEQFF.

The CDR3 sequence: CASSKQGHTEAFF. DNA for the CDR3: TGTGCCAGCAGCAAACAGGGCCACACTGAAGCTTTCTTT. V is TRBV11-3 and J is TRBJ1-1; the D gene is possibly TRBD1 (6 bases). The ends were cut back, 5 bases at V and 3 bases at J, with 10 bases in the middle. Germline loops: CDR1 SGHNT, CDR2 YENEEA. The CDR3 length is 13 residues.

CDR3 in amino acids: CASSSGGTVWETQYF. The DNA for the CDR3 is TGTGCCAGCAGTTCCGGTGGGACAGTCTGGGAGACCCAGTACTTC. The chain combines TRBV11-3 with TRBJ2-5, with TRBD1 identical over 7 bases. CDR1 SGHNT and CDR2 YENEEA come from the germline V gene. With 6 bases clipped from V and 5 bases from J, the junction kept 12 bases outside the gene matches. This CDR3 is built from 15 residues.

This chain connects TRBV29-1 to TRBJ2-7; unclear D gene. The CDR3 spans 15 residues. The V gene's germline CDR1 is SQVTM and CDR2 ANQGSEA. Deletions cut 2 bases from V and 0 bases from J, with 14 bases between. The CDR3 is CSVEPPGQSSYEQYF. CDR3 in DNA: TGCAGCGTTGAACCCCCGGGTCAGAGCTCCTACGAGCAGTACTTC.

The V gene is TRBV6-1, the J gene TRBJ1-5, with D unresolved. The CDR3 length is 13 residues. The ends were cut back, 6 bases at V and 7 bases at J, with 13 bases in the middle. Germline assignment: CDR1 MNHNS and CDR2 SASEGT. This CDR3 reads CASRRQGEQPQHF. For the CDR3, the DNA is TGTGCCAGCAGGAGGCAAGGAGAACAGCCCCAGCATTTT.

This clone was seen a single time. The rearrangement uses TRBV7-2 and TRBJ1-5; 7 nucleotides agree with TRBD1. V was pared by 5 bases and J by 4 bases, with 8 bases of the junction left unmatched. CDR3 length equals 15 residues. Germline values: CDR1 SGHTA, CDR2 FQGNSA. DNA for the CDR3: TGTGCCAGCAGCCAACAAGGACAGGTTAATCAGCCCCAGCATTTT. Translation gives CASSQQGQVNQPQHF.

The chain links TRBV7-2 to TRBJ2-1, with 9 bases lining up with TRBD2. Germline CDR1 reads SGHTA; CDR2 reads FQGNSA. J lost 5 bases, V lost 2 bases, and 4 bases had no gene match. The CDR3 is 15 residues long. The CDR3 region is CASSLSAGGHNEQFF. CDR3 nucleotides: TGTGCCAGCAGCTTATCAGCGGGGGGCCACAATGAGCAGTTCTTC. Drawing the rest from reference TRBV7-2 and TRBJ2-1, the complete variable domain is GAGVSQSPSNKVTEKGKDVELRCDPISGHTALYWYRQSLGQGLEFLIYFQGNSAPDKSGLPSDRFSAERTGGSVSTLTIQRTQQEDSAVYLCASSLSAGGHNEQFFGPGTRLTVL.

CDR3 bases: TGTGCCAGCAGCTTAGATCAGGGATTTGAGCAGTTCTTC. Residues: CASSLDQGFEQFF. The chain combines TRBV11-3 with TRBJ2-1; D is perhaps TRBD1 (5 bases). Per the germline V gene, CDR1 is SGHNT and CDR2 is YENEEA. The V end was cut by 0 bases, the J end by 9 bases, with 9 bases between. The CDR3 is made up of 13 amino acids.

This clone was observed a handful of times. This chain uses TRBV5-1 with TRBJ2-1; 7 positions agree with TRBD2. Germline-derived CDR1 and CDR2 are SGHRS and YFSETQ. The length of the CDR3 is 14 residues. The V and J ends lost 7 bases and 2 bases, in that order; junction bases with no gene match: 6. CDR3 region: CASAGTTTYNEQFF. CDR3 DNA: TGCGCCAGCGCCGGGACTACAACCTACAATGAGCAGTTCTTC.

The V gene is TRBV5-1, the J gene TRBJ2-1; the D is unclear. Germline CDR1 SGHRS, CDR2 YFSETQ. CDR3 length: 16 residues. Trimming took 4 bases from V and 0 from J, leaving 14 bases between them. The CDR3 reads CASSRTTGSSYNEQFF. The CDR3 DNA reads TGCGCCAGCAGCCGCACTACTGGTAGCTCCTACAATGAGCAGTTCTTC.

The chain uses TRBV7-8 and TRBJ2-7, with D uncertain. CDR1 is SGHVS, CDR2 FQNEAQ, per germline. The V gene lost 2 bases and the J gene lost 1 base, with 6 bases spanning the gap. The CDR3 totals 13 residues. The CDR3 is CASSLPGSYEQYF. CDR3 nucleotide sequence: TGTGCCAGCAGCTTACCTGGGTCCTACGAGCAGTACTTC.

The chain has TRBV19 and TRBJ1-4; weak D call: TRBD1 (5 bases). CDR3 size: 12 residues. Germline CDR1 and CDR2: LNHDA and SQIVND (reference sequence). V dropped 7 bases and J dropped 7 bases, with 10 bases sitting between them. CDR3 nucleotides: TGTGCCAGTAAAGACAGAGGTGAAAAACTGTTTTTT. Translated, it gives CASKDRGEKLFF.

The gene calls are TRBV11-3 and TRBJ1-4; 7 bases are shared with TRBD1. J gave up 7 bases and V 2 bases, and 7 bases lay outside the gene matches. CDR1 SGHNT and CDR2 YENEEA come from the germline V gene. The CDR3 extends over 15 amino acids. The CDR3 coding sequence is TGTGCCAGCAGCTTACGGTGGCAGGGGGGTGAAAAACTGTTTTTT. Its protein product is CASSLRWQGGEKLFF.